Listed below are T cell receptor beta chains from one sample, sequenced in a study of T-cell reconstitution after alpha-beta-depleted transplantation in children. Using its own MiXCR run on the PCR reads, TCRdb lists one record per CDR3 protein. The sample includes more than 400,000 distinct CDR3 sequences, about an eighth of them seen just once. The specimen comprised PBMCs, mostly from graft donor cells, sampled 180 days after TCRalphabeta/CD19-depleted stem cell transplant. These receptors were collected from a female patient younger than 10 who had a stem cell transplant for aplastic anemia, so the T cells may come from the graft donor. Each CDR3 is given with its conserved first and last residue. Fields, in order: clone size, V gene, J gene, D gene, CDR3 length, CDR3 DNA, CDR3 protein. A D gene is named only where the DNA matches it firmly. Clone sizes are given selectively: once, few, many, or a class where the clone is expanded.

>many|TRBV28|TRBJ1-6|.|14
TGTGCCAGCTTTACCAACCCCTATAATTCACCCCTCCACTTT
CASFTNPYNSPLHF
>few|TRBV5-1|TRBJ2-2|TRBD2|16
TGCGCCAGCACCTACGCAGCGGGGACGAACACCGGGGAGCTGTTTTTT
CASTYAAGTNTGELFF
>.|TRBV18|TRBJ2-5|TRBD1|15
TGTGCCAGCTCACGACGACCGGGACAGCAAGAGACCCAGTACTTC
CASSRRPGQQETQYF
>many|TRBV20-1|TRBJ2-5|TRBD2|15
TGCAGTGCTAGAGATCCAGCGGGAGTGGGGGAGACCCAGTACTTC
CSARDPAGVGETQYF
>many|TRBV6-5|TRBJ2-7|TRBD2|18
TGTGCCAGCAGTCTCAGACAGGGGACTAGCGGGAGGTCCTACGAGCAGTACTTC
CASSLRQGTSGRSYEQYF
>few|TRBV6-5|TRBJ2-2|.|16
TGTGCCAGCAGTCCAACAAGACAGGCCACTACCGGGGAGCTGTTTTTT
CASSPTRQATTGELFF
>many|TRBV20-1|TRBJ1-6|TRBD1|13
TGCAGTGCTAGAACCGGGACAGATTCACCCCTCCACTTT
CSARTGTDSPLHF
>.|TRBV6-5|TRBJ1-6|.|14
TGTGCCAGCAGTTACCCGGACAGTAATTCACCCCTCCACTTT
CASSYPDSNSPLHF
>.|TRBV28|TRBJ1-4|TRBD1|16
TGTGCCAGCAGTTTTTCAGCCGGGACAGGGTCTGAAAAACTGTTTTTT
CASSFSAGTGSEKLFF
>.|TRBV6-1|TRBJ2-2|.|15
TGTGCCAGCAGAGGACAGACTACTAACACCGGGGAGCTGTTTTTT
CASRGQTTNTGELFF
>few|TRBV20-1|TRBJ2-2|TRBD2|18
TGCAGTGCTCCAAGAGCAGGGCTAGCGGGAGGGTTCACCGGGGAGCTGTTTTTT
CSAPRAGLAGGFTGELFF
>.|TRBV5-1|TRBJ2-2|.|14
TGCGCCAGCAGCTTGGGGCAGGGGGGCGAGGAGCTGTTTTTT
CASSLGQGGEELFF
>.|TRBV5-5|TRBJ1-5|.|16
TGTGCCAGCAGCCCAGGACTCCTTGGGAGCAATCAGCCCCAGCATTTT
CASSPGLLGSNQPQHF
>few|TRBV18|TRBJ1-2|TRBD1|14
TGTGCCAGCTCACCAGAGGGGGCAGTCAGCGGCTACACCTTC
CASSPEGAVSGYTF
>few|TRBV6-2/TRBV6-3|TRBJ2-2|.|14
TGTGCCAGCAGGAGGGGCTTGAGCACCGGGGAGCTGTTTTTT
CASRRGLSTGELFF
>.|TRBV12-3/TRBV12-4|TRBJ2-1|TRBD2|18
TGTGCCTGCAGTTTAGCCGGGAGGGGGACTAGCGGATACAATGAGCAGTTCTTC
CACSLAGRGTSGYNEQFF
>few|TRBV5-1|TRBJ2-1|.|13
TGCGCCAGCAGCTTATTTGCTGGCAATGAGCAGTTCTTC
CASSLFAGNEQFF
>.|TRBV7-6|TRBJ2-6|.|20
TGTGCCAGCAGCTTAGCGGTGTCCCAGGCATCTAAATCTGGGGCCAACGTCCTGACTTTC
CASSLAVSQASKSGANVLTF
>few|TRBV11-2|TRBJ1-2|.|13
TGTGCCAGCAGCTTCTCACTCTCGTATGGCTACACCTTC
CASSFSLSYGYTF
>many|TRBV27|TRBJ1-2|.|13
TGTGCCAGCAGTCGGGGACCCGGCTATGGCTACACCTTC
CASSRGPGYGYTF
>.|TRBV29-1|TRBJ1-3|.|12
TGCAGCGTTGTGGGTGATGGAAACACCATATATTTT
CSVVGDGNTIYF
>few|TRBV6-5|TRBJ1-1|.|14
TGTGCCAGCAGTTACCCGAACCTGGGCACTGAAGCTTTCTTT
CASSYPNLGTEAFF
>.|TRBV20-1|TRBJ2-3|TRBD1|14
TGCAGTGCAGCCCGGGACAGATACACAGATACGCAGTATTTT
CSAARDRYTDTQYF
>.|TRBV7-2|TRBJ2-1|.|14
TGTGCCAGCAGCTTTACGGGTCGGGCAGGGGCGGAGTTCTTC
CASSFTGRAGAEFF
>few|TRBV27|TRBJ2-1|.|16
TGTGCCAGCAGTTTATCGGGGTCACGTTTATACAATGAGCAGTTCTTC
CASSLSGSRLYNEQFF
>many|TRBV11-2|TRBJ2-2|.|19
TGTGCCAGCAGCTTAGGGGGGTTCAGCGCCACCGCGAACACCGGGGAGCTGTTTTTT
CASSLGGFSATANTGELFF
>few|TRBV7-8|TRBJ2-5|.|15
TGTGCCAGCAGCTTTCAGAGGGGCGCGGGAGAGACCCAGTACTTC
CASSFQRGAGETQYF